Following are 25 T cell receptor beta chains from one sample sequenced in a study of technical replicates of blood from a few donors. The method was immunoSEQ multiplex PCR; TCRdb's version includes in-frame clones alone and lacks a portion of them. The sample lists over 55,000 clones, 91% occurring once. The specimen sequenced was PBMCs. Receptors were obtained from a human donor in good health. Some clones in this sample may be carry-over from other donors' samples.

The rearrangement links TRBV18 to TRBJ2-5; a weak D match, TRBD1 (5 bases). CDR3 length equals 12 residues. Germline assignment: CDR1 KGHSH and CDR2 LQKENI. The ends were cut back, 5 bases at V and 2 bases at J, with 6 bases in the middle. The CDR3 sequence is CASSGQQETQYF. In DNA, the CDR3 is TGTGCCAGCTCAGGACAACAAGAGACCCAGTACTTC.

The CDR3 sequence is CASSLSGTGGLKQYF. The CDR3 nucleotides read TGTGCCAGCAGCCTCTCCGGGACGGGGGGTTTGAAGCAGTACTTC. The chain carries TRBV13 and TRBJ2-7; 7 bases are shared with TRBD2. The CDR3 totals 15 residues. Trimming took 5 bases from V and 8 from J; bases not matched to a gene: 15. From germline, CDR1 is PRHDT and CDR2 FYEKMQ (reference sequence).

V and J are TRBV27 and TRBJ2-6; D gene uncertain. Per germline, CDR1 MNHEY and CDR2 SMNVEV (reference sequence). The CDR3 spans 16 residues. V was shortened by 3 bases and J by 3 bases, with 12 bases between the two germline ends. CDR3 bases: TGTGCCAGCAGTTTCACTCTCGGTGGTGGGGCCAACGTCCTGACTTTC. It is translated as CASSFTLGGGANVLTF.

This clone was seen only a few times. V is TRBV4-2 and J is TRBJ2-3, with D perhaps TRBD2 (9 bases). The CDR3 totals 19 residues. Germline V gives CDR1 LGHNA, CDR2 YNFKEQ. Trimming cost V 0 bases and J 3 bases, with 22 bases left between them. The CDR3 DNA sequence: TGTGCCAGCAGCCAAGATCCCCCAGGGGGCGGGGGGGCAACAGATACGCAGTATTTT. It specifies CASSQDPPGGGGATDTQYF.

Only one count was recorded for this clone. The V gene is TRBV4-2, the J gene TRBJ2-3; TRBD2 agrees at 12 bases. The CDR3 length is 19 residues. V lost 0 bases, J lost 0 bases, and 7 bases stayed unmatched. The germline CDR1 and CDR2 sequences are LGHNA and YNFKEQ. CDR3 nucleotide sequence: TGTGCCAGCAGCCAAGAGCGTACTAGCGGGGGGTCTAGCACAGATACGCAGTATTTT. Residues: CASSQERTSGGSSTDTQYF.

The chain combines TRBV18 with TRBJ2-1; D remains ambiguous. The V and J ends lost 4 bases and 4 bases respectively, with 8 bases between them. CDR1 KGHSH and CDR2 LQKENI come from the germline V gene. The CDR3 is 13 amino acids. The CDR3 protein is CASSLIRYNEQFF. CDR3 in DNA: TGTGCCAGCTCACTTATCCGTTACAATGAGCAGTTCTTC.

The rearrangement links TRBV10-2 to TRBJ2-7; the D is unclear. CDR3 length: 13 amino acids. Germline assignment: CDR1 WSHSY and CDR2 SAAADI. The germline V and J ends were trimmed by 4 bases and 2 bases, with 9 bases remaining between them. The CDR3 DNA is TGCGCCAGCAGTGGTATCTCCCCCTACGAGCAGTACTTC. Translation gives CASSGISPYEQYF.

The J gene is TRBJ1-6, the V gene TRBV6-6; 8 nucleotides line up with TRBD1. The V and J ends lost 4 bases and 7 bases, in that order; junction bases with no gene match: 3. The germline CDR1 and CDR2 sequences are MNHNY and SVGAGI (reference sequence). This CDR3 spans 14 amino acids. The CDR3 bases are TGTGCCAGCAGTTTGGACAGGGCCAATTCACCCCTCCACTTT. Protein product: CASSLDRANSPLHF.

The chain links TRBV2 to TRBJ2-7, with 11 bases lining up with TRBD1. The CDR3 totals 13 residues. Trimming at V came to 6 bases and at J to 6 bases, leaving 4 bases not matched to a gene. In germline, CDR1 is SNHLY, CDR2 FYNNEI. The CDR3 here is CASRGDRGGEQYF. The CDR3 nucleotides read TGTGCCAGCAGAGGGGACAGGGGGGGCGAGCAGTACTTC.

V is TRBV19 and J is TRBJ2-3; D call uncertain. This CDR3 region has 13 residues. CDR1 and CDR2 (germline): LNHDA, SQIVND (reference sequence). V gave up 2 bases and J gave up 5 bases, with 8 bases separating them. The CDR3 DNA is TGTGCCAGTAGTATAAACACGGGAGATACGCAGTATTTT. Protein: CASSINTGDTQYF.

This chain uses TRBV7-9 with TRBJ2-3; possible D gene TRBD2, 5 bases. V was pared by 2 bases and J by 8 bases, with 8 bases between. The CDR3 sequence is 12 residues long. The germline gives CDR1 SEHNR, CDR2 FQNEAQ (reference sequence). The CDR3 loop is CASSLSSGTQYF. CDR3 in DNA: TGTGCCAGCAGCTTATCCAGCGGTACGCAGTATTTT.

The CDR3 loop is CASSPWTAYEQYF. The DNA of the CDR3 is TGCGCCAGCAGCCCTTGGACAGCCTACGAGCAGTACTTC. The chain combines TRBV4-1 with TRBJ2-7; TRBD1 is a possible D gene (6 bases). The length of the CDR3 is 13 residues. Germline assignment: CDR1 MGHRA and CDR2 YSYEKL. V was cut by 4 bases and J by 2 bases, with 9 bases left in between.

This rearrangement joins TRBV5-4 to TRBJ2-3, with 7 bases fitting TRBD2. The germline V gene encodes CDR1 SGHNT and CDR2 YYREEE (reference sequence). The CDR3 is made up of 15 amino acids. With V trimmed by 2 bases and J by 1 base, 4 bases remained unmatched. The DNA for the CDR3 is TGTGCCAGCAGCTTCAGTCTAGCGGGCACAGATACGCAGTATTTT. Translating gives CASSFSLAGTDTQYF.

The rearrangement uses TRBV27 and TRBJ2-5, with TRBD1 identical over 7 bases. This CDR3 spans 14 amino acids. V lost 5 bases, J lost 3 bases, and 6 bases stayed unmatched. CDR1 MNHEY and CDR2 SMNVEV come from the germline V gene (reference sequence). CDR3 bases: TGTGCCAGCAGTCCCCGACAGGGCAAAGAGACCCAGTACTTC. Amino acids: CASSPRQGKETQYF.

The V call is TRBV15, the J call TRBJ1-4, with D possibly matching TRBD1 (5 bases). Germline CDR1 LNHNV, CDR2 YYDKDF (reference sequence). V lost 1 base, J lost 4 bases, and 10 bases lay in between. The CDR3 contains 15 residues. CDR3 nucleotides: TGTGCCACCAGCAGAGCCAGGGTTTTTAATGAAAAACTGTTTTTT. Translating gives CATSRARVFNEKLFF.

CDR3 coding DNA: TGTGCCAGCAGCTACGGACTAGCAACAGATACGCAGTATTTT. This codes for CASSYGLATDTQYF. The rearrangement uses TRBV7-9 and TRBJ2-3; 8 bases match TRBD2. The CDR3 loop spans 14 amino acids. The V gene end was trimmed by 4 bases and the J gene end by 3 bases; junction bases not matched to a gene: 3. In germline, CDR1 is SEHNR, CDR2 FQNEAQ (reference sequence). Looking up the rest from reference TRBV7-9 and TRBJ2-3 gives the full variable domain: DTGVSQNPRHKITKRGQNVTFRCDPISEHNRLYWYRQTLGQGPEFLTYFQNEAQLEKSRLLSDRFSAERPKGSFSTLEIQRTEQGDSAMYLCASSYGLATDTQYFGPGTRLTVL.

The CDR3 region is CASSPPRPGEQYF. The CDR3 DNA reads as TGTGCCAGCAGTCCCCCTCGTCCGGGCGAGCAGTACTTC. The V and J genes are TRBV6-5 and TRBJ2-7, with D hard to call. The V gene lost 5 bases and the J gene lost 6 bases, with 14 bases spanning the gap. This CDR3 is built from 13 residues. Germline loops: CDR1 MNHEY, CDR2 SVGAGI.

This rearrangement joins TRBV2 to TRBJ1-1; the D gene is possibly TRBD1 (5 bases). The CDR3 length is 11 residues. CDR1 and CDR2 from the germline V gene are SNHLY and FYNNEI. V was clipped by 7 bases and J by 5 bases, with 8 bases between them. The chain's CDR3 is CASTGVTEAFF. DNA of the CDR3: TGTGCCAGCACGGGGGTTACTGAAGCTTTCTTT.

The chain recombines TRBV5-1 with TRBJ2-1; 9 bases are a match to TRBD2. From germline, CDR1 is SGHRS and CDR2 YFSETQ. This CDR3 contains 20 residues. Trimming took 4 bases from V and 2 from J; bases not matched to a gene: 19. The CDR3 is CASSLEVPGLARGTYNEQFF. In DNA form, the CDR3 reads TGCGCCAGCAGCCTGGAGGTGCCGGGACTAGCCCGGGGCACCTACAATGAGCAGTTCTTC.

V gene TRBV2 combines with J gene TRBJ2-7; D might be TRBD2 (7 bases). Germline V gives CDR1 SNHLY, CDR2 FYNNEI. There are 13 residues in the CDR3. V shed 4 bases and J shed 2 bases, with 9 bases lying between them. The CDR3 sequence is CASSVGGAYEQYF. In nucleotides, the CDR3 is TGTGCCAGCAGTGTAGGGGGGGCCTACGAGCAGTACTTC.

The chain couples TRBV7-8 to TRBJ1-6; TRBD1 aligns across 7 bases. The junction had 1 base not matched to a gene; V was cut back by 1 base and J by 7 bases. The CDR3 spans 14 residues. Germline V gene sequence: CDR1 SGHVS, CDR2 FQNEAQ. The DNA for the CDR3 is TGTGCCAGCAGCTTAGGGGACAGAAATTCACCCCTCCACTTT. Translation gives CASSLGDRNSPLHF.

The chain carries TRBV7-8 and TRBJ1-6; 8 bases match TRBD1. Trimming cost V 3 bases and J 7 bases; bases outside gene matches: 5. The germline gives CDR1 SGHVS, CDR2 FQNEAQ. This CDR3 contains 15 residues. In DNA form, the CDR3 reads TGTGCCAGCAGCTTCGGACAGGGCCGGAATTCACCCCTCCACTTT. Residues: CASSFGQGRNSPLHF.

The CDR3 DNA is TGTGCCAGTAGTATAGGGACTGCCTACAATGAGCAGTTCTTC. This translates into CASSIGTAYNEQFF. The chain is built from TRBV19 and TRBJ2-1; possibly TRBD2 for D (5 bases). CDR3 length equals 14 residues. CDR1 and CDR2 from the germline V gene are LNHDA and SQIVND (reference sequence). V lost 1 base and J lost 2, with 6 bases in between.

J is TRBJ2-7 and V is TRBV18; D not resolved. This CDR3 comprises 14 residues. Germline lookup yields CDR1 KGHSH and CDR2 LQKENI. Trimming removed 2 bases from V and 1 base from J, with 9 bases in between. The chain's CDR3 is CASSPSPESYEQYF. CDR3 DNA sequence: TGTGCCAGCTCACCATCCCCGGAGTCCTACGAGCAGTACTTC.

V usage is TRBV7-3 and J usage is TRBJ2-1; the D gene is possibly TRBD2 (6 bases). The germline V gene has CDR1 SGHTA and CDR2 FQGTGA. Trimming took 3 bases from V and 0 from J, leaving 15 bases between them. The CDR3 length is 17 residues. Here the CDR3 reads CASSFLPGVPSYNEQFF. The CDR3, as DNA: TGTGCCAGCAGCTTCCTGCCGGGGGTTCCCTCCTACAATGAGCAGTTCTTC.